Given below is one TCR beta chain in context. The antigen is undetermined. The sample is drawn from a study of graft-versus-host responses after intestinal transplantation. Study background: The whole recipient group had anti-thymocyte globulin induction followed by tacrolimus and steroids for around 3 years. Points from the study as a whole: After transplant, early declines in HvG clones were associated with peak levels of circulating GvH clones. When patients had graft-donor T cell macrochimerism, their allografts held high graft-versus-host to host-versus-graft clonal ratios. GvH clones occurred in recipient marrow; some first appeared in ileum or blood.

Trimming removed 7 bases at V and 3 bases at J, with 16 bases between. Germline V gene sequence: CDR1 MNHEY, CDR2 SVGAGI. The CDR3 is made up of 15 amino acids. The repertoire was sequenced with immunoSEQ multiplex PCR; TCRdb's copy has only in-frame clones and lacks some. The sample records tens of thousands of clones, roughly 84% being singletons. The sample consisted of unstimulated CD4+ T cells sorted from spleen or lymph node cells, taken before transplant. The chain uses TRBV6-5 and TRBJ1-3; D not certain. The TCR was taken from a human donor who was the organ donor for an intestinal transplant. The CDR3 loop is CASTTGFVGGNTIYF. CDR3 nucleotides: TGTGCCAGCACAACCGGATTTGTGGGTGGAAACACCATATATTTT.